The source of this T cell receptor (beta chain) is a study of resident and recirculating memory T cells in vitiligo (dated by TCRdb to the late 2010s). Study-level background: For TCR beta sequencing, each of a few stable vitiligo patients provided PBMCs and epidermis from shave biopsies taken at two lesional sites and two nonlesional sites. Without cell sorting, samples were homogenized immediately before genomic DNA was extracted using the Qiagen DNeasy Blood & Tissue Kit. The human TCR beta sequencing was designed to test whether specific clones found in lesional vitiligo skin differed from the clones found in nonlesional skin and in blood. What the research found in general, with its limitations: Clonality was not the same from one vitiligo lesion to another, and no unique dominant TCR clone turned up. Future mechanistic studies are needed so that the relative contributions of the lesion-infiltrating T cell clones and of human Trm versus Tcm pools can be evaluated. TCR sequences were not shared across biopsy sites or across patients, which suggests that different T cell clones infiltrate different lesions, a pattern described as private specificity. Overlap and correlation analysis showed no significant repertoire overlap between biopsies except for each lesion with itself, even within a single patient.

A patient's vitiligo counted as stable when the lesions had not changed at all during the previous 6 months. To count as stable, patients also needed to show no confetti depigmentation, which is a clinical sign of active vitiligo. Patients who had been treated within the previous three months were excluded. PBMCs were isolated from heparinized blood by Ficoll density gradient centrifugation and then flash-frozen. TCR beta chains were amplified from genomic DNA using the immunoSEQ hsTCRB kit. The immunoSEQ service ran the sequencing of the TCR beta libraries on an Illumina MiSeq instrument. The published analysis was carried out like this. The immunoSEQ Analyzer was used to analyze the repertoire data. This is the immuneACCESS table as TCRdb keeps it, with only in-frame sequences that have V and J called. A part of the clones is gone; compared with another copy, unresolved V genes explain less than half, and the rest is unexplained. V, J and clone size were drawn from that table, and D and trimming were deduced from the DNA. This sample gives about 76,000 clones in total; about 91% of them show up just once. Approximately 4.7% of the sample comes from the top ten.

Trimming takes 7 bases off V and 6 bases off J; junction bases not matched to a gene: 6. CDR3 length: 12 amino acids, cysteine to phenylalanine. The read is trimmed to its CDR3 DNA, 36 bases read in frame from base 1. CDR1 is given as KGHSH and CDR2 as LQKENI, both from the germline V gene. As for this clone: Its specific antigen is unknown. No quality values exist for individual bases; no much larger clone is one base distant.

The clonotype comes from a male donor with vitiligo. The source material was blood. The sequence is built from TRBV18 and TRBJ2-7; 7 bases in the junction line up with TRBD2. The CDR3 region has the sequence CASYLRGGEQYF. The base sequence is TGTGCCAGCTACCTCCGCGGGGGCGAGCAGTACTTC.